Described below is a single T cell receptor (beta chain) sequence and its context. Its antigen remains unidentified. A universal primer site and UMIs were added as TCR cDNA was made by 5'RACE template switching. One entry per CDR3 protein results from TCRdb running MiXCR on the 5' RACE reads. This sample has some 600,000 distinct CDR3 sequences, with roughly an eighth found just once. The entry originates in a study of T cells after yellow fever vaccination. The study, taken as a whole, reports: Bulk-population clonotypes that are abundant could appear as contaminants in FACS-sorted repertoires.

The sequencing here drew on PBMCs, taken on the day of the yellow fever booster vaccination. The receptor was derived from a man younger than 45 who received the YFV17D yellow fever vaccine.

Here the CDR3 reads CSVSQRGAQETQYF. CDR3 DNA: TGCAGCGTATCCCAGAGGGGGGCACAAGAGACCCAGTACTTC. The rearrangement uses TRBV29-1 and TRBJ2-5; TRBD1 or TRBD2 may be the D gene (6 bases each). Germline lookup yields CDR1 SQVTM and CDR2 ANQGSEA. The CDR3 sequence is 14 residues long. With 6 bases removed from V and 2 bases from J, the gap between germline ends came to 16 bases.